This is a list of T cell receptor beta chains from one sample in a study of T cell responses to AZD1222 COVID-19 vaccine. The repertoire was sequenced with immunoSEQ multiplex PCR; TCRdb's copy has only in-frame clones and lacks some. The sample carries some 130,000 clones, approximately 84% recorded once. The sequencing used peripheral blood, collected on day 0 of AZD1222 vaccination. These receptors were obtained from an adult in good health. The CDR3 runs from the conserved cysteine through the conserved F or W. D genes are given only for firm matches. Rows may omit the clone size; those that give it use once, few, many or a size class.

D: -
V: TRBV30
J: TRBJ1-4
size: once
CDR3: CAWRIGHHGTNEKLFF
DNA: TGTGCCTGGAGAATCGGACACCACGGGACTAATGAAAAACTGTTTTTT

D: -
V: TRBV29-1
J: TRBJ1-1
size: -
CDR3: CSVGGAVNTEAFF
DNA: TGCAGCGTTGGGGGGGCAGTGAACACTGAAGCTTTCTTT

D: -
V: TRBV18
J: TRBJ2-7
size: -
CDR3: CASSPPQTTYEQYF
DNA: TGTGCCAGCTCACCACCGCAAACTACCTACGAGCAGTACTTC

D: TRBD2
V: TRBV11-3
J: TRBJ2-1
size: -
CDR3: CASSFSGTSGGLDNEQFF
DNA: TGTGCCAGCAGCTTCTCCGGGACTAGCGGGGGACTAGACAATGAGCAGTTCTTC

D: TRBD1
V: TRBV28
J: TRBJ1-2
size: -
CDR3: CASSFTGGGYGYTF
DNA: TGTGCCAGCAGTTTTACAGGGGGCGGCTATGGCTACACCTTC

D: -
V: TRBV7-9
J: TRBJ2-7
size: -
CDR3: CASSFSIPSSYEQYF
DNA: TGTGCCAGCAGCTTTTCCATCCCTAGCTCCTACGAGCAGTACTTC

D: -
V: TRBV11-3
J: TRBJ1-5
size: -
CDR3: CASSLDRDQPQHF
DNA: TGTGCCAGCAGCTTGGATAGGGACCAGCCCCAGCATTTT

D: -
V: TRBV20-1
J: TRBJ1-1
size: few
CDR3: CSATSKGRAFF
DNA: TGCAGTGCTACCTCGAAAGGGAGAGCTTTCTTT

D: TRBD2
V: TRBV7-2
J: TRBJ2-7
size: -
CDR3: CASSLGTAGAYEQYF
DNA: TGTGCCAGCAGCTTAGGGACAGCGGGGGCCTACGAGCAGTACTTC

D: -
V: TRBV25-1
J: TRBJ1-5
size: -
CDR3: CASSGGGNQPQHF
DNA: TGTGCCAGCAGTGGGGGAGGCAATCAGCCCCAGCATTTT

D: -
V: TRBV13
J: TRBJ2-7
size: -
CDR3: CASSLESNSGSYEQYF
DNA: TGTGCCAGCAGCTTAGAATCGAATAGCGGATCCTACGAGCAGTACTTC

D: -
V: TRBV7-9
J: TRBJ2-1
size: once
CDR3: CASSHRGEQFF
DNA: TGTGCCAGCAGCCATAGGGGTGAGCAGTTCTTC

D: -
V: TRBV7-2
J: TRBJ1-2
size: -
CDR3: CASSLSRGNYGYTF
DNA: TGTGCCAGCAGCTTATCCCGGGGGAACTATGGCTACACCTTC

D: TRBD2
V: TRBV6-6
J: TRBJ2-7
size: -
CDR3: CASSSTSGADEQYF
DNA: TGTGCCAGCAGTTCCACTAGCGGGGCCGACGAGCAGTACTTC

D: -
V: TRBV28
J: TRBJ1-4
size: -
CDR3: CASSLSEKLFF
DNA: TGTGCCAGCAGTTTATCTGAAAAACTGTTTTTT

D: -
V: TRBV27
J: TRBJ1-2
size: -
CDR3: CASSLRRDPYGYTF
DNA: TGTGCCAGCAGTTTAAGGAGGGACCCGTATGGCTACACCTTC

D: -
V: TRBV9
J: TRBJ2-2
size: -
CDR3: CASSALSTNTGELFF
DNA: TGTGCCAGCAGCGCCCTAAGTACGAACACCGGGGAGCTGTTTTTT

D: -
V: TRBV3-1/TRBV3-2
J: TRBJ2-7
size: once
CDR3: CASSQDHQAYEQYF
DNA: TGTGCCAGCAGCCAGGACCATCAGGCTTACGAGCAGTACTTC

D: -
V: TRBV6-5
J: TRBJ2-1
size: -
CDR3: CASSYLSGDEQFF
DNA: TGTGCCAGCAGTTACTTATCGGGGGATGAGCAGTTCTTC

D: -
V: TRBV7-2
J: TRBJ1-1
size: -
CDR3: CASSLEGGPAGLEAFF
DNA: TGTGCCAGCAGCTTAGAGGGGGGGCCGGCGGGCCTTGAAGCTTTCTTT

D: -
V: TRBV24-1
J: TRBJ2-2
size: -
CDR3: CATSGAGVDTGELFF
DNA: TGTGCCACCAGTGGCGCAGGGGTGGACACCGGGGAGCTGTTTTTT

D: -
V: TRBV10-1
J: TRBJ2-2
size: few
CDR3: CASSRGSGELFF
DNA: TGCGCCAGCAGCAGGGGATCCGGGGAGCTGTTTTTT

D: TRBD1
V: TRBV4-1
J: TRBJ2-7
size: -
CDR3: CASSQEEQGAYEQYF
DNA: TGCGCCAGCAGCCAAGAAGAACAGGGGGCCTACGAGCAGTACTTC

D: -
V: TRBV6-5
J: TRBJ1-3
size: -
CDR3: CASSSQASGNTIYF
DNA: TGTGCCAGCAGTAGCCAGGCTTCTGGAAACACCATATATTTT

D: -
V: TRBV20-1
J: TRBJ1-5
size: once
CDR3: CSGPYYQPQHF
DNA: TGCAGTGGGCCCTACTATCAGCCCCAGCATTTT

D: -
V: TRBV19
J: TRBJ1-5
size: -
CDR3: CASSIYSQGPNQPQHF
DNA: TGTGCCAGTAGTATATACTCGCAGGGCCCCAATCAGCCCCAGCATTTT

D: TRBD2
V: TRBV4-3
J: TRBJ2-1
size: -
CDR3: CASSQDPAGEPYNEQFF
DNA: TGCGCCAGCAGCCAAGACCCAGCGGGGGAACCCTACAATGAGCAGTTCTTC

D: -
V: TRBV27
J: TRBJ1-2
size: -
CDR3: CASSPNPIGGYTF
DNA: TGTGCCAGCAGTCCCAACCCCATTGGAGGCTACACCTTC

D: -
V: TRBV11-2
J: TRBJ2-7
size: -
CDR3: CASSSLEGGGNYEQYF
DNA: TGTGCCAGCAGCTCACTAGAGGGGGGAGGTAACTACGAGCAGTACTTC

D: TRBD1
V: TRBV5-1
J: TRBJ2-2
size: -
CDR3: CASLGTANTGELFF
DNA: TGCGCCAGTCTTGGGACAGCGAACACCGGGGAGCTGTTTTTT

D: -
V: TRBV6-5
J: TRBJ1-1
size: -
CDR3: CASSYSIGTEAFF
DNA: TGTGCCAGCAGTTACTCGATAGGCACTGAAGCTTTCTTT

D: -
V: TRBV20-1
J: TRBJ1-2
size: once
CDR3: CSARRGYTF
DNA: TGCAGTGCCCGTAGGGGCTACACCTTC

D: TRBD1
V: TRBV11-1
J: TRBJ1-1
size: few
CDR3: CASSQQGGTEAFF
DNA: TGTGCCAGCAGCCAACAGGGGGGGACTGAAGCTTTCTTT

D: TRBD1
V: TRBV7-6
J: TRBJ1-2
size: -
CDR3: CASSPTGESNYGYTF
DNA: TGTGCCAGCAGCCCCACAGGGGAGAGTAACTATGGCTACACCTTC

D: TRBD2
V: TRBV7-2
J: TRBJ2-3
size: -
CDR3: CASSLVLGGGASDTQYF
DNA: TGTGCCAGCAGCTTAGTTTTGGGCGGGGGGGCTTCAGATACGCAGTATTTT

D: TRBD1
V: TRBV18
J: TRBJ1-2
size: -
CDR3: CASSPWTGPYGYTF
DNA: TGTGCCAGCTCACCTTGGACAGGGCCCTATGGCTACACCTTC